This T cell receptor (beta chain) was obtained from a study of T cell changes during pregnancy in multiple sclerosis. The CDR3 covers 13 residues. In germline, CDR1 is MNHEY, CDR2 SVGAGI. Trimming took off 6 bases at V and 1 base at J, with 9 bases between the two ends. This table comes from immunoSEQ multiplex PCR, and its TCRdb copy is limited to in-frame clones, with some not included. The sample has about 100,000 clones; 80% to 95% are singletons. This rearrangement joins TRBV6-5 to TRBJ1-2; D remains ambiguous. This specimen consisted of peripheral blood, obtained after pregnancy. This receptor was obtained from a female donor with multiple sclerosis, enrolled in a pregnancy study. The CDR3 spells CASRLTSNYGYTF. The CDR3 DNA follows: TGTGCCAGCAGGCTGACAAGTAACTATGGCTACACCTTC.